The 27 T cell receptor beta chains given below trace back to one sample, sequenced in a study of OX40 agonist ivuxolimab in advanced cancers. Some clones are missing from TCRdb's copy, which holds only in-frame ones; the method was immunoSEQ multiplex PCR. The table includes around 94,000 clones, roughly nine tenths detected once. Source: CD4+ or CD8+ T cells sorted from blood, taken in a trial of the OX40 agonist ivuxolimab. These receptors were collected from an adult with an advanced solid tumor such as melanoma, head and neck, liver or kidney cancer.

CDR3 nucleotide sequence: TGCGCCAGCAGTGGCCTCACAGATACGCAGTATTTT. It translates to CASSGLTDTQYF. The rearrangement links TRBV5-1 to TRBJ2-3; the D is unclear. Germline loops: CDR1 SGHRS, CDR2 YFSETQ. The V end was cut by 5 bases, the J end by 2 bases, with 6 bases between. CDR3 length: 12 residues.

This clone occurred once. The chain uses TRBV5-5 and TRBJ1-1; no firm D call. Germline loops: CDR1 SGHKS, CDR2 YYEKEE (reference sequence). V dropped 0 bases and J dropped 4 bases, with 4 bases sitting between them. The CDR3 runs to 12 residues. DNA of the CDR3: TGTGCCAGCAGCTTGGCCATCACTGAAGCTTTCTTT. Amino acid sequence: CASSLAITEAFF.

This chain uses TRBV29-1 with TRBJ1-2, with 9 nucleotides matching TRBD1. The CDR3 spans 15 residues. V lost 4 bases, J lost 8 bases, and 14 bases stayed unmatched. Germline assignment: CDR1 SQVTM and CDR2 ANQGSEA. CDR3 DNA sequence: TGCAGCGTTGGGGGTCTAGAGGGGACAGGGAGAGGCTACACCTTC. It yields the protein CSVGGLEGTGRGYTF.

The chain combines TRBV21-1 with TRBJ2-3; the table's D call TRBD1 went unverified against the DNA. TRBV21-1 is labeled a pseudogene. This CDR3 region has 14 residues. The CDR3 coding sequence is TGTGCCAGCATAGACAGGGCAGACACAGATACGCAGTATTTT. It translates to CASIDRADTDTQYF.

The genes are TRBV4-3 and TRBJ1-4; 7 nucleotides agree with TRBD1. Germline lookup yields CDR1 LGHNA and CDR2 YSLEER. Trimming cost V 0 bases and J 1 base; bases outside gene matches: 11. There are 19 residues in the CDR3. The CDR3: CASSQDLTGFRLTNEKLFF. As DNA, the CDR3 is TGCGCCAGCAGCCAAGATCTGACAGGGTTTAGACTAACTAATGAAAAACTGTTTTTT.

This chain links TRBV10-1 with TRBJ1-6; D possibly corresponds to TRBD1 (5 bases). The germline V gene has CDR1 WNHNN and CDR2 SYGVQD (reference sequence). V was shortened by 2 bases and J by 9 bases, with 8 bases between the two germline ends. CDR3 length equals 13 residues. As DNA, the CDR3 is TGCGCCAGCAGTGAGGGAACAGGTTCACCCCTCCACTTT. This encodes CASSEGTGSPLHF.

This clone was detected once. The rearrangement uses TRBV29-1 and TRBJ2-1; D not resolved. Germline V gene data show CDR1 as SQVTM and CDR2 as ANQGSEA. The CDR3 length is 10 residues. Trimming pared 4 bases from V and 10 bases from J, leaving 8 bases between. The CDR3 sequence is CSVVSREQFF. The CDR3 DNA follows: TGCAGCGTTGTGAGCCGGGAGCAGTTCTTC.

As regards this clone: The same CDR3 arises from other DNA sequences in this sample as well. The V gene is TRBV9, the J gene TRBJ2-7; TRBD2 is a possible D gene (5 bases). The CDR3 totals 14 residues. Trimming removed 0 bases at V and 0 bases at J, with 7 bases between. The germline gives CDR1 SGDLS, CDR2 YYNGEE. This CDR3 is CASSVGGSSYEQYF. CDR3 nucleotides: TGTGCCAGCAGCGTAGGTGGGAGCTCCTACGAGCAGTACTTC.

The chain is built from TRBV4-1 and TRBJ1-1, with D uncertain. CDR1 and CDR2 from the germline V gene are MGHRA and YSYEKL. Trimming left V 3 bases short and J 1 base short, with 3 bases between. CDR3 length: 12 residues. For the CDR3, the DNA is TGCGCCAGCAGCCAGGGGAACACTGAAGCTTTCTTT. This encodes CASSQGNTEAFF.

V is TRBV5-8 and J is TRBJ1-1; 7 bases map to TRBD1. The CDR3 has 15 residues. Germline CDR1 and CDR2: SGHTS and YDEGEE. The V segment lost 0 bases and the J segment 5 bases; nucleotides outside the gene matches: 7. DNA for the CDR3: TGTGCCAGCAGCTTGGATTCAGGGGGGTGGACTGAAGCTTTCTTT. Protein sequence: CASSLDSGGWTEAFF.

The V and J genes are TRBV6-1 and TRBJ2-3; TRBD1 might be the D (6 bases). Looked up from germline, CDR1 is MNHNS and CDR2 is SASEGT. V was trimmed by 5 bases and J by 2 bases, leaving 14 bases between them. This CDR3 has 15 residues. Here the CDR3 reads CASSLRGQLTDTQYF. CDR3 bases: TGTGCCAGCAGTTTGAGGGGACAACTCACAGATACGCAGTATTTT.

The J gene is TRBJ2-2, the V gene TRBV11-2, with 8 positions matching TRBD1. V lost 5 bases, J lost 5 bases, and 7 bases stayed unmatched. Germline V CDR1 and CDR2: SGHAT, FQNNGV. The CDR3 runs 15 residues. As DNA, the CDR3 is TGTGCCAGCAGCCTCCCAGGGGGCCGAACCGGGGAGCTGTTTTTT. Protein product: CASSLPGGRTGELFF.

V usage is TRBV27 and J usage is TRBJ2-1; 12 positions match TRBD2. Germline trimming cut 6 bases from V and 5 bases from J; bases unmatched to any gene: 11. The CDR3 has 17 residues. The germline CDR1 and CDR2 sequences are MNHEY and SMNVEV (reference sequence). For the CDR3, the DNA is TGTGCCAGCAGGGGGACTAGCGGGCCTGGGCGGGACAATGAGCAGTTCTTC. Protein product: CASRGTSGPGRDNEQFF.

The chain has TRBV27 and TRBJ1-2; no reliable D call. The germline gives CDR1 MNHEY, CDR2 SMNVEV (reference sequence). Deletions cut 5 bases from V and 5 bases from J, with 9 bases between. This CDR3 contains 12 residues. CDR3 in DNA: TGTGCCAGCAGTGCCGACCTTTATGGCTACACCTTC. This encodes CASSADLYGYTF.

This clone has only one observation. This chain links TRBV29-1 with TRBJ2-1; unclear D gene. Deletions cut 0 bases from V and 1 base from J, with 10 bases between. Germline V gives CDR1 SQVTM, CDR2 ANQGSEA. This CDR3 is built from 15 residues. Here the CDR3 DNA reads TGCAGCGTTGAAGATCACGGTACGTCCTACAATGAGCAGTTCTTC. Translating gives CSVEDHGTSYNEQFF.

The chain's CDR3 is CASSLAGGYGYTF. As DNA, the CDR3 is TGTGCCAGCAGCTTAGCAGGGGGCTATGGCTACACCTTC. J is TRBJ1-2 and V is TRBV7-8; possible D gene TRBD1, 6 bases. Germline loops: CDR1 SGHVS, CDR2 FQNEAQ. The V end was cut by 0 bases, the J end by 4 bases, with 6 bases between. The CDR3 is 13 residues long. The whole variable domain, filled in from reference TRBV7-8 and TRBJ1-2, reads GAGVSQSPRYKVAKRGQDVALRCDPISGHVSLFWYQQALGQGPEFLTYFQNEAQLDKSGLPSDRFFAERPEGSVSTLKIQRTQQEDSAVYLCASSLAGGYGYTFGSGTRLTVV.

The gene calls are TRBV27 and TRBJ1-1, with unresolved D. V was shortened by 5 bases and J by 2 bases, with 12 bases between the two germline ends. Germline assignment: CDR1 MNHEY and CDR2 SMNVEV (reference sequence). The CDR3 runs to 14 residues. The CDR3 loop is CASSTLDGNTEAFF. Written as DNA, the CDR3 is TGTGCCAGCAGTACCTTGGACGGCAACACTGAAGCTTTCTTT.

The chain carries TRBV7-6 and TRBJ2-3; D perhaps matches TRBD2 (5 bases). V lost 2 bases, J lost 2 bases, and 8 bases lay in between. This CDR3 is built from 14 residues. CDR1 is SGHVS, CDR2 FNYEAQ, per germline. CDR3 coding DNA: TGTGCCAGCAGCTTATTCGGGATCACAGATACGCAGTATTTT. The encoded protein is CASSLFGITDTQYF.

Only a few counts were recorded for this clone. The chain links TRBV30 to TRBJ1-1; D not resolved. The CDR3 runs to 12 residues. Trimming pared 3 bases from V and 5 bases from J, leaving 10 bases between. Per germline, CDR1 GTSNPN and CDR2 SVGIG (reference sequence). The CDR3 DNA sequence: TGTGCCTGGAGGTTAGGCGGTACTGAAGCTTTCTTT. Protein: CAWRLGGTEAFF.

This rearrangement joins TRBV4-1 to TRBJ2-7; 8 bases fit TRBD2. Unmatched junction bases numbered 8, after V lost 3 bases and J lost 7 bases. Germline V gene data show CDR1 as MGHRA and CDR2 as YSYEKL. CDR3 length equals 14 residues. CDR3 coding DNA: TGCGCCAGCAGCCAGATCGGACTAGCCGGGGAGCAGTACTTC. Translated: CASSQIGLAGEQYF.

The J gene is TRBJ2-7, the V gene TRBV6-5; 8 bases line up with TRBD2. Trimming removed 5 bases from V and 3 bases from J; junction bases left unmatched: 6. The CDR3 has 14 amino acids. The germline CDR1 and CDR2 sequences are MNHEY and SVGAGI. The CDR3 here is CASSPGGRVYEQYF. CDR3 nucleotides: TGTGCCAGCAGTCCGGGGGGGCGGGTCTACGAGCAGTACTTC.

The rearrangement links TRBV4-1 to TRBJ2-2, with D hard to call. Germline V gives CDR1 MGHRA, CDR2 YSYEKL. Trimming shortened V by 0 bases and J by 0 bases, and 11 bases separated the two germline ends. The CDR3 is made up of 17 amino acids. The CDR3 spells CASSQDSRTPNTGELFF. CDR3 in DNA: TGCGCCAGCAGCCAAGATAGCCGCACCCCGAACACCGGGGAGCTGTTTTTT.

CDR3 protein: CASSRRALNEKLFF. For the CDR3, the DNA is TGCGCCAGCAGCCGCCGGGCCCTTAATGAAAAACTGTTTTTT. The chain uses TRBV4-1 and TRBJ1-4; D not resolved. The CDR3 has 14 amino acids. CDR1 and CDR2 from the germline V gene are MGHRA and YSYEKL. The V and J ends lost 4 bases and 4 bases respectively, with 10 bases between them.

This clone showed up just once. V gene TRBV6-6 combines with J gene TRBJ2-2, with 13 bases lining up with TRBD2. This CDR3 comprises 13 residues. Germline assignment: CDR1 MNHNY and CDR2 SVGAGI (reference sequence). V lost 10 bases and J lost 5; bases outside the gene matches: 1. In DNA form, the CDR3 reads TGTGCCATGGGACTAGCGGGAACCGGGGAGCTGTTTTTT. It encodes CAMGLAGTGELFF.

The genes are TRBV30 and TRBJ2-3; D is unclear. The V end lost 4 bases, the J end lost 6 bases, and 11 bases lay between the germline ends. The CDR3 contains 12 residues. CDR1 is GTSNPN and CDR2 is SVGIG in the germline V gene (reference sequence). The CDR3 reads CAWIGGRDTQYF. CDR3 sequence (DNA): TGTGCCTGGATTGGCGGCAGGGATACGCAGTATTTT.

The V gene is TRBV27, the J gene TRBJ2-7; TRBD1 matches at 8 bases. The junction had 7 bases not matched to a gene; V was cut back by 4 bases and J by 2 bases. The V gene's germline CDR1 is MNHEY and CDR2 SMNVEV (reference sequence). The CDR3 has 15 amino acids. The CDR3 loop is CASSWAPGQAYEQYF. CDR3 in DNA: TGTGCCAGCAGTTGGGCTCCGGGACAGGCCTACGAGCAGTACTTC.

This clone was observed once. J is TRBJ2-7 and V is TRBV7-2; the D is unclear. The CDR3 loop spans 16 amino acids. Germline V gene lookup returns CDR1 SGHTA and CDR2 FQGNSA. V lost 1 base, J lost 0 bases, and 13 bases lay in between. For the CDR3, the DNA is TGTGCCAGCAGCTTAGGGACGCTTCAGAGCTCCTACGAGCAGTACTTC. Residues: CASSLGTLQSSYEQYF.